This T cell receptor beta chain comes out of a study of cytomegalovirus exposure and HLA in healthy donors. Germline CDR1 is MNHNS and CDR2 is SASEGT. J was trimmed by 3 bases and V by 1 base; bases with no gene match: 7. The CDR3 covers 16 residues. The PCR had 60 Vbeta and 13 Jbeta primers. Assay: immunoSEQ multiplex PCR; the TCRdb copy retains only in-frame clones and omits some. The sample has around 250,000 clones, around 81% seen once. The chain uses TRBV6-1 and TRBJ2-5; 8 bases fit TRBD1. Sequencing was done on a sample of PBMCs. This TCR was sampled from a woman aged 60-75 years in good health and CMV-seropositive. The CDR3 DNA reads TGTGCCAGCAGTGAAGTCAGGGGGCGAGCTAAAGAGACCCAGTACTTC. Translation gives CASSEVRGRAKETQYF.